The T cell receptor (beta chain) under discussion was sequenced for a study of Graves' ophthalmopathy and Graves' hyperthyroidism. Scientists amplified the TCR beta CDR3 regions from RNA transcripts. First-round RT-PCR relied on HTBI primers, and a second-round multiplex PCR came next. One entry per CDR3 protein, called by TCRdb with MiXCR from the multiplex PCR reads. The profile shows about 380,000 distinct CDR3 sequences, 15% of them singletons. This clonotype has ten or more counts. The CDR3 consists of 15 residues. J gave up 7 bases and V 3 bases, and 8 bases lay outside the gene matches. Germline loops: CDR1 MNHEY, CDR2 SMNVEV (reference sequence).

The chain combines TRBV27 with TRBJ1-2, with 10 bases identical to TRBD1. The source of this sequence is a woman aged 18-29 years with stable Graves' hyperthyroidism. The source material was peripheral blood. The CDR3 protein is CASSFAGQGRSGYTF. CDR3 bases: TGTGCCAGCAGTTTCGCGGGACAGGGGCGAAGTGGCTACACCTTC.